This TCR beta chain was identified during a study of T cell responses to AZD1222 COVID-19 vaccine. Findings of the study overall: Researchers took repertoire samples only after the peak T cell response had come.

Repertoires were generated with immunoSEQ multiplex PCR, while TCRdb's copy carries only in-frame clones and drops some. This sample has roughly 110,000 clones; 89% occur once, and the top ten carry 5.5% to 8%. To note about this clone: What it recognizes is unknown.

Germline assignment: CDR1 ENHRY and CDR2 SYGVKD. The CDR3 totals 17 residues. J lost 2 bases, V lost 7 bases, and 10 bases had no gene match. J is TRBJ2-6 and V is TRBV10-3, with 8 bases identical to TRBD1. The sequence derives from an adult in good health. The starting material was peripheral blood, obtained on day 0 of AZD1222 vaccination. Written as DNA, the CDR3 is TGTGCCATCACGGGGGCAGCAGGGGGCGCTGGGGCCAACGTCCTGACTTTC. Translating gives CAITGAAGGAGANVLTF.